This T cell receptor (beta chain) was documented in a study of blood T cell repertoires in COVID-19. Across the whole study: Spain, Italy and the United States supplied samples that represented acute and convalescent COVID-19. In each case, the material was cDNA or gDNA derived from T cells, B-cell-depleted T cells, or PBMCs.

The count of this clone is one. How the authors handled the data: Amplification from reference gene primers served as the basis for estimated nucleated cell counts. Assay used: immunoSEQ multiplex PCR; TCRdb lists only in-frame clones, some missing. That table furnishes V, J and clone size, whereas the DNA furnished D and trimming. The data contain roughly 79,000 clones, around 80% of them singletons. The sample consisted of peripheral blood. The source of this sequence is a human donor in a cohort sampled during active COVID-19.

As DNA, the CDR3 is TGTGCCTGGGGCCCCCAGGGTCCCTCCTACGAGCAGTACTTC. Its translation: CAWGPQGPSYEQYF. The V and J genes are TRBV30 and TRBJ2-7; weak D call: TRBD1 (5 bases). Between the trimmed V and J ends, which lost 5 bases and 0 bases, there was a span of 14 bases. The CDR3 loop spans 14 amino acids. Germline CDR1 GTSNPN, CDR2 SVGIG (reference sequence).